This TCR beta chain was captured by sequencing in a study of regulatory T cells in long-lasting Graves disease. Library construction for TCR beta used iRepertoire HTBI primers and Arm-PCR of CDR3 regions. TCRdb fed the multiplex PCR reads into MiXCR, producing one record per CDR3 protein. Here the sample spans 350,000 to 550,000 distinct CDR3 sequences, roughly 15% being singletons. This sample's time point: newly diagnosed GD, antithyroid drugs for less than 3 months. PBMC-derived RNA was used for the TCR library. These data also formed part of another study, on T cells in Graves' hyperthyroidism and ophthalmopathy. That source notes: Most thyroid clonotypes with frequency above 0.001 were detected in blood.

The source of this sequence is a young woman with Graves disease. The sequenced sample was peripheral blood mononuclear cells (PBMCs), obtained at new diagnosis, from a patient treated with antithyroid drugs.

CDR3 sequence: CASSVQGTNTEAFF. The CDR3 nucleotides are TGTGCCAGCAGCGTACAGGGAACGAACACTGAAGCTTTCTTT. The gene calls are TRBV9 and TRBJ1-1; TRBD1 is a possible D gene (5 bases). The CDR3 spans 14 residues. The V gene lost 1 base and the J gene lost 1 base, with 8 bases spanning the gap. In germline, CDR1 is SGDLS, CDR2 YYNGEE.